This T cell receptor (beta chain) was sequenced in a study of blood T cell repertoires in COVID-19. Across the study: Sources were T cells, B-cell-depleted T cells, or PBMCs; the material itself was cDNA or gDNA.

The CDR3 has 16 amino acids. Sequencing used immunoSEQ multiplex PCR; TCRdb keeps in-frame clones, though not all of them. The sample records around 79,000 clones, about 89% being singletons. The sample comprised peripheral blood. V gene TRBV21-1 combines with J gene TRBJ2-4; the DNA was not compared with TRBD2, the D call given in the table. TRBV21-1 is listed as a pseudogene. This clonotype originated in a man in his sixties or seventies with active or convalescent COVID-19. The CDR3, as DNA: TGTGCCAGCAGCACCTCTAGCGGGAGGAGGGAAGTCATTCAGTACTTC. It yields the protein CASSTSSGRREVIQYF.